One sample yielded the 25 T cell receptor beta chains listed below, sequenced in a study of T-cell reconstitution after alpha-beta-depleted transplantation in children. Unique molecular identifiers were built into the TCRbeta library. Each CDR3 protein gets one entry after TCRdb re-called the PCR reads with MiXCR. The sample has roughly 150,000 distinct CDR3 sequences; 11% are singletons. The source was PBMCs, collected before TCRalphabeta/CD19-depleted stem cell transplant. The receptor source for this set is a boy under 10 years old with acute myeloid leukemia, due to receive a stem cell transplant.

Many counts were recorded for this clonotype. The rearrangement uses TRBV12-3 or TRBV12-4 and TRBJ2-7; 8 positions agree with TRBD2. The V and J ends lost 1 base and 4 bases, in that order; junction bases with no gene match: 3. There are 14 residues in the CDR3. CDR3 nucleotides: TGTGCCAGCAGTTTAGAGCGGGAGCTTTACGAGCAGTACTTC. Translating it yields CASSLERELYEQYF.

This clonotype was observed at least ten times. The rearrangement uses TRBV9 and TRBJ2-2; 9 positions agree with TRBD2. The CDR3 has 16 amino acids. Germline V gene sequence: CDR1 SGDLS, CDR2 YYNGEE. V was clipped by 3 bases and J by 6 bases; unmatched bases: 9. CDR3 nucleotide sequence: TGTGCCAGCAGCGCCAGCGGGGGGTCTGTCGCCGGGGAGCTGTTTTTT. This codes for CASSASGGSVAGELFF. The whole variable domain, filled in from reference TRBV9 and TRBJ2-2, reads DSGVTQTPKHLITATGQRVTLRCSPRSGDLSVYWYQQSLDQGLQFLIQYYNGEERAKGNILERFSAQQFPDLHSELNLSSLELGDSALYFCASSASGGSVAGELFFGEGSRLTVL.

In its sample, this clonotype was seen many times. The CDR3 reads CATETGGSPLHF. CDR3 nucleotides: TGTGCCACGGAAACAGGCGGCTCACCCCTCCACTTT. The chain combines TRBV28 with TRBJ1-6; D possibly corresponds to TRBD1 (5 bases). CDR1 and CDR2 (germline): MDHEN, SYDVKM. Trimming pared 10 bases from V and 10 bases from J, leaving 14 bases between. The CDR3 is 12 amino acids.

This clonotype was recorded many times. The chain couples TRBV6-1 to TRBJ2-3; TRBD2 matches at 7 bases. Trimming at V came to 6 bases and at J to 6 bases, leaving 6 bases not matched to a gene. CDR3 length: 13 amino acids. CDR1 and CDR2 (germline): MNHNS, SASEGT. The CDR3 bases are TGTGCCAGCAGCAAGTTGGGGGGGGATACGCAGTATTTT. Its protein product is CASSKLGGDTQYF.

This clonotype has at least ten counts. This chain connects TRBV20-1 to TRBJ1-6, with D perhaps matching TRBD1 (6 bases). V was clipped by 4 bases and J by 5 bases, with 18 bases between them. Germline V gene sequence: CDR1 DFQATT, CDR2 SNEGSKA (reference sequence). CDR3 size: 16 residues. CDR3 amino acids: CSAKGGTGINNSPLHF. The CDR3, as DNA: TGCAGTGCTAAGGGGGGGACGGGGATTAATAATTCACCCCTCCACTTT.

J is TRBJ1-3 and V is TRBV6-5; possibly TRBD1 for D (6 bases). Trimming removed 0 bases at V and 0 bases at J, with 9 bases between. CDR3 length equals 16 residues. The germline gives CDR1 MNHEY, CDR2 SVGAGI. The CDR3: CASSYSTGFSGNTIYF. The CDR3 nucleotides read TGTGCCAGCAGTTACTCGACAGGATTCTCTGGAAACACCATATATTTT.

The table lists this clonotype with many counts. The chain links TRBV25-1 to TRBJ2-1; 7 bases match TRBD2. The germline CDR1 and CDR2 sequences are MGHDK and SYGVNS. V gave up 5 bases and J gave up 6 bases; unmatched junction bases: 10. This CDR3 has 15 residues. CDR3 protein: CASSLAGDPSNEQFF. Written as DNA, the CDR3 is TGTGCCAGCAGTCTTGCGGGGGACCCCTCCAATGAGCAGTTCTTC.

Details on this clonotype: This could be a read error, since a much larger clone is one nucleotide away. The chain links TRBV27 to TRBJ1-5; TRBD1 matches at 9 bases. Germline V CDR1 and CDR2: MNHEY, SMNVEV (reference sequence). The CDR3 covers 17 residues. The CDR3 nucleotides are TGTTCCAGCAGTTCGGGACAGGGAGTTCCTTGGGATCAGCCCCAGCATTTT. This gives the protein CSSSSGQGVPWDQPQHF.

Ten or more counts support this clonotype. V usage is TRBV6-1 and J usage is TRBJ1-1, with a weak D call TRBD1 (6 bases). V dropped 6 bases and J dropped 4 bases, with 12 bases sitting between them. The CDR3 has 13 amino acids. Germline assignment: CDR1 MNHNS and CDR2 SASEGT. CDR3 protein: CASRGALGTEAFF. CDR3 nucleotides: TGTGCCAGCAGGGGGGCCCTCGGCACTGAAGCTTTCTTT.

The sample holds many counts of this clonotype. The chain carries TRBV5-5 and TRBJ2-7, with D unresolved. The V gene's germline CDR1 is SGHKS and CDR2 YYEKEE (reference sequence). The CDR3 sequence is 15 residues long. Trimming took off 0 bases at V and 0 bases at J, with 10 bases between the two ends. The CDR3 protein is CASSLEWHPSYEQYF. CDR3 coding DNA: TGTGCCAGCAGCTTGGAATGGCACCCCTCCTACGAGCAGTACTTC.

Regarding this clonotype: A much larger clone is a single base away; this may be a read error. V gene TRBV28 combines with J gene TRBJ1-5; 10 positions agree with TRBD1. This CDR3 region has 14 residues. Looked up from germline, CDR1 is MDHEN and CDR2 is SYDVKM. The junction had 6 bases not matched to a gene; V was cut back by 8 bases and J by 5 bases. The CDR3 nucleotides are TGTGCCAGCGTAGTAGGGACAGGGGATCAGCCCCAGCATTTT. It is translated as CASVVGTGDQPQHF.

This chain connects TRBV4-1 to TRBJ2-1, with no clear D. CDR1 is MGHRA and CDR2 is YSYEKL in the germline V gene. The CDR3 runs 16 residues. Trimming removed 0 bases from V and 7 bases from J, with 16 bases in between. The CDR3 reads CASSQEESLGWNEQFF. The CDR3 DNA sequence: TGCGCCAGCAGCCAAGAGGAGAGTTTGGGGTGGAATGAGCAGTTCTTC.

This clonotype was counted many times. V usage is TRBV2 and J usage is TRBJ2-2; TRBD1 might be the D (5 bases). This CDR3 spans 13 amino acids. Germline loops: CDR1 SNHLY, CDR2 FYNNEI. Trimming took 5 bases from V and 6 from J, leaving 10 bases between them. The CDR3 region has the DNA TGTGCCAGCAGTCGCAGGGTCGCCGGGGAGCTGTTTTTT. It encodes CASSRRVAGELFF.

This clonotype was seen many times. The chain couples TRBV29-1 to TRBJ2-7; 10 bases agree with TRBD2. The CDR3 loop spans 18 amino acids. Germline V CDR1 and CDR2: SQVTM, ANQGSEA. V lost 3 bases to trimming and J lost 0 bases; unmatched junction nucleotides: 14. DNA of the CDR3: TGCAGCGTTGAGGCCTCTTCCGGGAGCGGGAGGGCCTCCTACGAGCAGTACTTC. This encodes CSVEASSGSGRASYEQYF.

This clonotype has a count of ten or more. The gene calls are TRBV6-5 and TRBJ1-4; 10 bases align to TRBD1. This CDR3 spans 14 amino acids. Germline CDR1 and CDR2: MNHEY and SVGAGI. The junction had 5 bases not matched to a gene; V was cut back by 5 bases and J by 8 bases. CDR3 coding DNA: TGTGCCAGCAGTCGACAGGGGGCGCGCGAAAAACTGTTTTTT. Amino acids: CASSRQGAREKLFF.

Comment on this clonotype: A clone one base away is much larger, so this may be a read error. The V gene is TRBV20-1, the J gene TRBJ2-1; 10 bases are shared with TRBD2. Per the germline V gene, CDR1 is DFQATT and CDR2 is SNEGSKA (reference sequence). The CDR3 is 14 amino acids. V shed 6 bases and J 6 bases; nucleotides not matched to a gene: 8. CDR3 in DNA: TGCAGTGCCCAAAGCGGGAGGGGTACCAATGAGCAGTTCTTC. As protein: CSAQSGRGTNEQFF.

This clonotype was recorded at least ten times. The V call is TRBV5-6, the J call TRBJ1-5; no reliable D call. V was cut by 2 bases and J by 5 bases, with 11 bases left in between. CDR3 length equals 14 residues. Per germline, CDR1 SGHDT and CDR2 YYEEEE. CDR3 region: CASSLRHADQPQHF. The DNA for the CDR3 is TGTGCCAGCAGCTTAAGACACGCGGATCAGCCCCAGCATTTT.

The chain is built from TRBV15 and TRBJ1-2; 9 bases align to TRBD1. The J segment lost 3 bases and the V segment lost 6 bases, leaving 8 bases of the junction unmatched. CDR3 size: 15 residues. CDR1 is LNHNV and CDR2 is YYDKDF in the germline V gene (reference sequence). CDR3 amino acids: CATSQTGGWDYGYTF. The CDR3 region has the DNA TGTGCCACCAGTCAGACAGGGGGATGGGACTATGGCTACACCTTC. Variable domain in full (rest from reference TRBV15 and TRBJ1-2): DAMVIQNPRYQVTQFGKPVTLSCSQTLNHNVMYWYQQKSSQAPKLLFHYYDKDFNNEADTPDNFQSRRPNTSFCFLDIRSPGLGDTAMYLCATSQTGGWDYGYTFGSGTRLTVV.

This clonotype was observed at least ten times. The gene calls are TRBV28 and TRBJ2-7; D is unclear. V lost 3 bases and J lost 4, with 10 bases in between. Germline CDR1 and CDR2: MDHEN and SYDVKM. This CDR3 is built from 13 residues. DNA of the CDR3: TGTGCCAGCAGTTTTAGGGCAGAATACGAGCAGTACTTC. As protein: CASSFRAEYEQYF.

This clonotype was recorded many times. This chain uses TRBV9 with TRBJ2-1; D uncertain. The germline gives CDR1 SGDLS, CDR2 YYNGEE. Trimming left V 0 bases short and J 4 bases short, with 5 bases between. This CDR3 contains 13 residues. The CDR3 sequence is CASSVEGYNEQFF. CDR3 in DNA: TGTGCCAGCAGCGTAGAGGGATACAATGAGCAGTTCTTC.

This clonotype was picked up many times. CDR3 sequence: CASSQDRKREGRFF. The DNA of the CDR3 is TGTGCCAGCAGCCAAGATCGAAAGCGGGAGGGCCGGTTCTTC. The rearrangement links TRBV14 to TRBJ2-1, with 10 bases fitting TRBD2. Looked up from germline, CDR1 is SGHDN and CDR2 is FVKESK. Germline trimming cut 0 bases from V and 15 bases from J; bases unmatched to any gene: 8. The CDR3 length is 14 residues.

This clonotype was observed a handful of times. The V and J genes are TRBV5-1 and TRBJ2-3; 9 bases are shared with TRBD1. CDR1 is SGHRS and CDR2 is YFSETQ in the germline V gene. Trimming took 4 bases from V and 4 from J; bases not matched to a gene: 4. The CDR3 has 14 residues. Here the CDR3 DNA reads TGCGCCAGCAGCCAGACAGGGGGTTCAGATACGCAGTATTTT. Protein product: CASSQTGGSDTQYF.

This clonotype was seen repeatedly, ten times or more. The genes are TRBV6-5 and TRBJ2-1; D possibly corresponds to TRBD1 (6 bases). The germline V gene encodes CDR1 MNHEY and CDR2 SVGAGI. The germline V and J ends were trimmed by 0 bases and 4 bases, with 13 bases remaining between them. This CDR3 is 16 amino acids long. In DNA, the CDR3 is TGTGCCAGCAGTTACTCGCCAGGGGACGGGTACAATGAGCAGTTCTTC. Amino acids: CASSYSPGDGYNEQFF.

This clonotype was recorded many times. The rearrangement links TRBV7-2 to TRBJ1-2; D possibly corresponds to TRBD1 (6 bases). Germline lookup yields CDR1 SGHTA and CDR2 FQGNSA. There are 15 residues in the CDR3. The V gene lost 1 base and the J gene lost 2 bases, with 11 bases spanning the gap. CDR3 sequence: CASSLEPGGNYGYTF. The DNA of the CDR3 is TGTGCCAGCAGCTTAGAACCGGGGGGCAACTATGGCTACACCTTC.

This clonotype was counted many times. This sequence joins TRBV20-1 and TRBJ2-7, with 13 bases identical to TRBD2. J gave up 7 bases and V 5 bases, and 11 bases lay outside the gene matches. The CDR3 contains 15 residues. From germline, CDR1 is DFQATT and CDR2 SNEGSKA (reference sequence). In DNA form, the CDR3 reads TGCAGTGCTGAACACTACGGACTAGCGGGAGTAGAGCAGTACTTC. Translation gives CSAEHYGLAGVEQYF.